This T cell receptor (beta chain) was sequenced in a study of a mutant IDH1 vaccine in newly diagnosed glioma. Study in general: Treated patients, approximately 60% male and roughly 40% female, averaged 40.4 years of age.

Time point reported: week 35, safety follow-up. Each vaccine dose was 300 ug of mutant IDH1 20-mer peptide, with topical imiquimod. Eight vaccine doses were administered to patients at weeks 1, 3, 5, 7, 11, 15, 19 and 23. Of note for this clone: The antigen is unknown.

The germline gives CDR1 LGHNA, CDR2 YNFKEQ. V was trimmed by 7 bases and J by 4 bases, leaving 10 bases between them. CDR3 length: 12 amino acids. Using immunoSEQ multiplex PCR, the repertoire was profiled, and TCRdb retains in-frame clones only, with some absent. The sample records over 40,000 clones, around 81% being singletons. Study-wide points: There seemed to be no relation between pseudoprogression and changes in top peripheral T cell clonotypes.

The chain has TRBV4-2 and TRBJ1-2; D gene uncertain. The TCR was taken from a woman aged 35 to 49 with glioma. Some clones in this sample may be carry-over from other donors' samples. The material was PBMCs, obtained from a glioma patient whose treatment included an IDH1 peptide vaccine. The DNA for the CDR3 is TGTGCCAGCACCCGTGGGAGCTATGGCTACACCTTC. It codes for CASTRGSYGYTF.